The TCR beta chain under discussion was sequenced for a study of control samples from healthy donors and cancer patients. The protocol was immunoSEQ multiplex PCR, while the TCRdb copy is restricted to in-frame clones and leaves out a portion. The sample records 57,000 or so clones, almost 90% being singletons. This CDR3 spans 16 amino acids. V dropped 0 bases and J dropped 5; count of bases not matched to a gene: 4. In germline, CDR1 is MNHEY, CDR2 SVGAGI. V and J are TRBV6-5 and TRBJ1-6; 7 bases fit TRBD1. The TCR comes from a man aged 55 to 70 with colorectal cancer. The sequencing sample was made of PBMCs. CDR3 sequence (DNA): TGTGCCAGCAGTTACTCCATGACAGGGAATAATTCACCCCTCCACTTT. It codes for CASSYSMTGNNSPLHF.